Shown below are 9 T cell receptor beta chains from a single sample sequenced in a study of cytomegalovirus exposure and HLA in healthy donors. The PCR used 60 Vbeta and 13 Jbeta primers. Produced via immunoSEQ multiplex PCR; TCRdb's table is partial and in-frame only. Of some 180,000 clones detected, roughly 73% appear once; the ten largest clones hold roughly 1.9%. The sequenced sample was PBMCs. The receptors here all came from a woman younger than 45 in good health and CMV-seronegative.

CDR3 in amino acids: CASSPSHTGMGWIEAFF. The CDR3 DNA reads TGTGCCAGCTCACCAAGTCATACAGGGATGGGGTGGATTGAAGCTTTCTTT. The V and J genes are TRBV18 and TRBJ1-1, with D possibly being TRBD1 (6 bases). V dropped 2 bases and J dropped 7 bases, with 23 bases sitting between them. The CDR3 covers 17 residues. CDR1 is KGHSH and CDR2 is LQKENI in the germline V gene.

V gene TRBV9 combines with J gene TRBJ2-5; possibly TRBD1 for D (6 bases). Germline CDR1 reads SGDLS; CDR2 reads YYNGEE. V dropped 0 bases and J dropped 4 bases, with 7 bases sitting between them. The CDR3 is 13 amino acids. The CDR3 region is CASSVGQAETQYF. The CDR3 DNA reads TGTGCCAGCAGCGTAGGACAGGCAGAGACCCAGTACTTC.

V is TRBV11-2 and J is TRBJ2-7, with D perhaps TRBD1 (5 bases). V lost 1 base and J 6 bases, leaving 10 bases between the germline ends. CDR1 SGHAT and CDR2 FQNNGV come from the germline V gene. This CDR3 has 13 residues. Here the CDR3 reads CASSLGSGCEQYF. For the CDR3, the DNA is TGTGCCAGCAGCTTAGGCTCAGGGTGCGAGCAGTACTTC. Supplemented by reference TRBV11-2 and TRBJ2-7, the full variable domain reads EAGVAQSPRYKIIEKRQSVAFWCNPISGHATLYWYQQILGQGPKLLIQFQNNGVVDDSQLPKDRFSAERLKGVDSTLKIQPAKLEDSAVYLCASSLGSGCEQYFGPGTRLTVT.

This clone appeared a few times. This chain connects TRBV7-9 to TRBJ2-5; 15 bases are a match to TRBD2. The length of the CDR3 is 15 residues. Germline V CDR1 and CDR2: SEHNR, FQNEAQ (reference sequence). Unmatched junction bases numbered 3, after V lost 6 bases and J lost 4 bases. DNA for the CDR3: TGTGCCAGCAGATCGGGACTAGCGGGAGGAGAGACCCAGTACTTC. Translation: CASRSGLAGGETQYF.

The V call is TRBV10-3, the J call TRBJ2-1, with TRBD1 matching over 7 bases. Germline CDR1 and CDR2: ENHRY and SYGVKD. J lost 3 bases, V lost 10 bases, and 3 bases had no gene match. The CDR3 consists of 12 residues. The CDR3 sequence: CATRDSYNEQFF. In DNA, the CDR3 is TGTGCCACCAGGGACAGCTACAATGAGCAGTTCTTC.

The chain employs TRBV4-1 and TRBJ2-5; 9 positions agree with TRBD2. Germline V gene data show CDR1 as MGHRA and CDR2 as YSYEKL. J gave up 1 base and V 6 bases, and 9 bases lay outside the gene matches. This CDR3 region has 16 residues. CDR3 DNA sequence: TGCGCCAGCAGAGTGAGGGCGGGGGGGTCCCAAGAGACCCAGTACTTC. Encoded protein: CASRVRAGGSQETQYF.

The genes are TRBV7-9 and TRBJ1-2; TRBD1 agrees at 7 bases. The CDR3 is 18 amino acids. With V trimmed by 1 base and J by 5 bases, 16 bases remained unmatched. Germline V lookup: CDR1 SEHNR, CDR2 FQNEAQ (reference sequence). The CDR3 here is CASSLGQCARGVCYGYTF. CDR3 nucleotide sequence: TGTGCCAGCAGCTTAGGTCAATGCGCCAGGGGGGTATGTTATGGCTACACCTTC.

The sample holds a few counts of this clone. The chain joins TRBV9 to TRBJ2-3; D call uncertain. Germline V gene data show CDR1 as SGDLS and CDR2 as YYNGEE. V lost 4 bases and J 2 bases, leaving 17 bases between the germline ends. The CDR3 length is 16 residues. The chain's CDR3 is CASSRRPEAFTDTQYF. The DNA of the CDR3 is TGTGCCAGCAGCCGACGACCAGAGGCTTTCACAGATACGCAGTATTTT.

This rearrangement joins TRBV19 to TRBJ1-2, with TRBD1 matching over 8 bases. With 2 bases clipped from V and 4 bases from J, the junction kept 3 bases outside the gene matches. The CDR3 sequence is 14 residues long. Germline V gene lookup returns CDR1 LNHDA and CDR2 SQIVND (reference sequence). The CDR3 DNA is TGTGCCAGTAGTATATCTGACAGGGGCTATGGCTACACCTTC. As protein: CASSISDRGYGYTF.